This T cell receptor (beta chain) was sequenced for a study of cytomegalovirus exposure and HLA in healthy donors (TCRdb year 2017). About the full investigation: An earlier analysis of 550 to 700 of the donors reported 276 Gb of sequence data and some 120 million unique TCR beta sequences from around 200 million T cells. The study aimed to test whether cataloging public T cell receptors could reveal signatures of past pathogen exposure. To decide whether each TCR beta V gene segment behaved as functional or pseudogenic, an earlier analysis of 587 of the donors relied on high-throughput TCR beta sequencing. All discovery cohort repertoires had been generated on a single sequencing platform. Typing coverage differed by locus: A, B, C, DRB1 and DQB1 were typed in roughly 629-640 donors, DQA1 in 522, DPA1 in approximately 600, and DPB1 in just under 490. Both class I and class II loci were covered by HLA typing, at four-digit resolution. High-throughput TCR immunosequencing, statistical association of individual TCRs with disease status, and machine learning were combined to predict cytomegalovirus infection status. Of the 300 to 450 genotyped donors, 81% were placed in the genetic ancestry cluster associated with self-reported Caucasian donors. Across around 400 genotyped donors of the cohort, an average of about 220,000 unique TCR beta nucleotide sequences per donor were sequenced, and about a sixth of those sequences were non-productive. Using immunosequencing, the study profiled T cell repertoires from some 670 subjects and related those repertoires to cytomegalovirus serostatus. Rather than using new phenotypic data, the later analysis identified candidate immune exposures from TCR beta sequences and from how often those sequences occurred across donors. Besides the first cohort of 550 to 750 subjects, a separate validation cohort made up of 90 to 150 different subjects was used. A later analysis re-analyzed previously published TCR beta repertoires from 550 to 700 donors and added high-resolution HLA genotyping to study TCR occurrence patterns. About 310 gigabases of sequencing data and approximately 93 million unique TCR sequences were included in an early release covering about 700 HLA-typed donors. In a later genetic analysis, genome-wide SNP genotypes for about 55% of the 666 donors were used, and that subset was treated as a discovery cohort. Roughly five DR-DQ haplotypes were handled as single units for association and clustering because linkage in the cohort was strong. Donor age, sex, ethnicity and CMV serostatus were compiled alongside the repertoire data. What the authors observed across the whole study: It was suggested by the authors that the approach could potentially be generalized to other disease states and immunological phenotypes. At a false discovery rate of 0.05, a later analysis linked 15,000 to 20,000 TCR beta sequences to specific HLA alleles. According to a later analysis, TCR association rates differed among HLA loci, with DRB1 alleles showing the most associated TCRs and HLA-C alleles showing the fewest. The study gave a list of around 170 TCR beta chains associated with cytomegalovirus. A group of highly shared sequence variants was considered likely to be a technical artifact of the sequencing pipeline. Because counts were too low, roughly 17 rarely observed V segments, including chromosome 9 orphons, were left out of the earlier analysis of approximately 580 of the donors. A further reported finding was that TCR beta sequences accurately predicted the HLA-A and HLA-B alleles for most subjects in the first cohort. CMV serostatus was the only immune exposure information available for the cohort. Sequencing depth was assumed to be roughly uniform across donors in the presence/absence analyses, though that assumption may not hold. According to a later analysis, most CMV-associated TCR beta chains appeared to be HLA-restricted, and the HLA associations seemed to be driven largely by CMV exposure. Correlated functional status among segregating V segments might be attributable to linkage disequilibrium, but an unknown experimental factor could not be ruled out. In a later genetic analysis, a missense DCLRE1C variant was associated with V-gene and J-gene trimming of TCR beta chains, and the association was replicated in an independent cohort. This cohort had only TCR beta chains sequenced, and the lack of alpha or paired-chain data limited which features could be detected. Compared with the roughly 720-donor mean, donors in an Asian-associated ancestry cluster had fewer N-insertions in productive TCRs, according to a later genetic analysis. Because HLA typing was unavailable for some donors at each locus, only the typed subset was used in association tests. When HLA alleles, especially DR and DQ, strongly co-occurred, attributing TCR associations to individual alleles was difficult. In a later analysis, HLA-associated TCR beta chains were found to be more clonally expanded and to have lower generation probabilities than equally common non-associated chains. The classifier was reported to diagnose cytomegalovirus status with high specificity and sensitivity in both the original and validation cohorts. Three of the identified cytomegalovirus-associated TCR beta chains were confirmed in vitro to be specific for cytomegalovirus antigens. Some IMGT-functional V segments, including TRBV6-2 and TRBV6-3, could not be distinguished by the 87-base-pair reads and were therefore excluded. Most TCR sequences were observed very rarely across donors, whereas some public TCRs were present in many individuals. A later analysis reported that several top co-occurrence clusters appeared linked to parvovirus B19, influenza, CMV and Epstein-Barr virus. In an earlier analysis of roughly 500 of the donors, most TCR beta V segments appeared in productive rearrangements about 87% or about 30% of the time, broadly matching IMGT annotations.

Library prep was done by the immunoSEQ multiplex PCR assay. For the multiplex PCR, a mixture combining 60 forward primers for TCR Vbeta segments and 13 reverse primers for TCR Jbeta segments was used. The CDR3 region of rearranged TCR beta genes was amplified from genomic DNA with a multiplex PCR assay. Amplified TCR beta libraries were sequenced as 87-base-pair reads on the Illumina HiSeq System. The original methods were these. A later analysis tallied 80 million to 95 million unique TCR beta chains across the 666 repertoires, and approximately 12 million of those chains were shared by two or more donors. A nearest-neighbor algorithm error-corrected the raw reads and collapsed the reads into unique sequences, merging closely related sequences to remove PCR and sequencing errors. V, D and J gene segments were assigned by aligning CDR3 sequences to IMGT reference sequences. For a sequence to be retained, at least a six-nucleotide match to both a V gene segment and a J gene segment was required. Rearrangements were classified as productive when the CDR3 lacked stop codons and remained in frame with V and J, and all other rearrangements were classified as non-productive. Following IMGT convention, CDR3 was defined as the stretch from the second conserved V-encoded cysteine up to the conserved J-encoded phenylalanine. Sequences without an unambiguous match to a single V gene segment were excluded from the earlier analysis of 450 to 650 of the donors. In an earlier analysis of a few hundred of the donors, V segments were called functional above 56.7% productive rearrangements and were called segregating when the between-donor standard deviation exceeded 5%. To diagnose cytomegalovirus status from the catalog of TCR beta chain sequences, a statistical classification framework was built. V and J gene assignment, in a later analysis, came from comparing TCR nucleotide sequences with IMGT/GENE-DB human TR gene sequences. Using the TCRdist pipeline, a later analysis assigned CDR3 sequences along with most-parsimonious VDJ recombination scenarios. In a later analysis, each TCR beta chain was defined by its CDR3 amino acid sequence together with its V-gene family, and reads lacking a unique V-gene family were excluded. A later analysis removed 592 highly shared, low-generation-probability nucleotide sequences to deal with suspected cross-contamination and a sequencing artifact. In a later analysis, a clonal expansion index was calculated for each public chain from normalized within-repertoire ranks of inferred template counts. A later analysis computed generation probabilities with a VDJ recombination model fitted to out-of-frame rearrangements, and checked the results against IGoR. A later analysis scored TCR-TCR, TCR-HLA and TCR-CMV co-occurrence with hypergeometric tests, applying a repertoire-size bias correction to TCR pairs. To estimate false discovery rates, a later analysis permuted the HLA or CMV assignments 20 times. In a later analysis, co-occurring TCRs were grouped using DBSCAN, and TCRdist sequence similarity was added for clustering within HLA-allele-positive subsets. Repertoires with fewer than 30,000 or more than 120,000 public chains, plus five repertoires with anomalous nucleotide sharing, were excluded from co-occurrence clustering. Here the immuneACCESS table is served through TCRdb, limited to in-frame sequences with V and J called. Missing clones are a known gap in these copies; in checked studies unresolved V genes cover under half, and the rest lacks a known reason. Clone size and V and J calls were adopted from that table, with D and trimming inferred from the DNA. This sample holds 150,000 to 200,000 clones; about 77% were observed only once. The ten largest clonotypes hold approximately 2.6% of the sample.

Comments on this clone: What this receptor recognizes is not known. Per-base qualities were not stored, and no clone one base away is much larger.

In total, approximately 610 healthy bone marrow donors made up the cohort. All cohort members were sampled while nominally healthy, although unrecorded immune exposures were likely present. The donor tested CMV seronegative and was one of the 352 seronegative cohort members. A peripheral blood sample was provided by each donor, and peripheral blood mononuclear cells were used for TCR beta sequencing. Genomic DNA was extracted from the blood cell samples with the Qiagen DNeasy Blood Extraction Kit. Looking up the germline V gene yields CDR1 SGHVS and CDR2 FQNEAQ. At the junction V is shortened by 1 base and J by 3 bases, with 7 bases in between. The CDR3 spans 14 residues, from the cysteine through the phenylalanine. Just CDR3 DNA is preserved here, 42 bases in frame from base 1.

The sequenced sample consisted of PBMCs. This TCR was sampled from a female donor in good health and CMV-seronegative. This chain joins TRBV7-8 to TRBJ1-5; the D segment cannot be called with confidence. The nucleotide sequence is TGTGCCAGCAGCTTAGGGCGGGACAATCAGCCCCAGCATTTT. Its coded protein is CASSLGRDNQPQHF.